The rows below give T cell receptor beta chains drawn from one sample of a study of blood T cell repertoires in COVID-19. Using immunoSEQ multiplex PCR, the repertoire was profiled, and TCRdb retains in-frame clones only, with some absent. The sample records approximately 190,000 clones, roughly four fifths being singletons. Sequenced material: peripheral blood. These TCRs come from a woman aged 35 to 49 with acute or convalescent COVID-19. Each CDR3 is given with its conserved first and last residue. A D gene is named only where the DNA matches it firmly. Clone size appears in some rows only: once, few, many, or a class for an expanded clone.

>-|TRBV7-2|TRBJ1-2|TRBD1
TGTGCCAGCAGCCCTTTGAGTGGTAGGACAGGGGACTATGGCTACACCTTC
CASSPLSGRTGDYGYTF
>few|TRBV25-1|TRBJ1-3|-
TGTGCCAGCATTAAAGGAGGAGGAAACACCATATATTTT
CASIKGGGNTIYF
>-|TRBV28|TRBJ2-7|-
TGTGCCAGCAGTGCGACAGGTTCTTACGAGCAGTACTTC
CASSATGSYEQYF
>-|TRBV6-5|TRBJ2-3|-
TGTGCCAGCTGGGGACACCTAACCGGAGATACGCAGTATTTT
CASWGHLTGDTQYF
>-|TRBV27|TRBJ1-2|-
TGTGCCAGCAGTTTCACAGGGATGGGTGGCTACACCTTC
CASSFTGMGGYTF
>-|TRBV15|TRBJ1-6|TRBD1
TGTGCCACCAGCAGCCAGGGGGTCTATAATTCACCCCTCCACTTT
CATSSQGVYNSPLHF
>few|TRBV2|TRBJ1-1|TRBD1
TGTGCCAGCACCCGGACAGGAGAAGCTTTCTTT
CASTRTGEAFF
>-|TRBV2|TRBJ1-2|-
TGTGCCAGCAGTGGGGTTAGTAGGGGACACCACCTCGGGGGCTACACCTTC
CASSGVSRGHHLGGYTF
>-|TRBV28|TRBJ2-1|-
TGTGCCAGCAGTTCCCCAGGGGATAGCAGAATATACAATGAGCAGTTCTTC
CASSSPGDSRIYNEQFF
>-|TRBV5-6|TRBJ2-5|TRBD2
TGTGCCAGCAGCTCGCGACTAGCATGGGAGACCCAGTACTTC
CASSSRLAWETQYF
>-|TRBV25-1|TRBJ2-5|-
TGTGCCAGCGGGCGTACGACCCAGTACTTC
CASGRTTQYF
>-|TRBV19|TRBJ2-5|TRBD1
TGTGCCAGTAGTAGGACAGGGGAGGAGACCCAGTACTTC
CASSRTGEETQYF
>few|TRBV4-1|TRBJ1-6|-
TGCGCCAGCAGCCGATCCGCACTGCTTCTGGGCCCTAATTCACCCCTCCACTTT
CASSRSALLLGPNSPLHF
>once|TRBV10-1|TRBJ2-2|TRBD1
TGCGCCAGTGGACAGGTTAACACCGGGGAGCTGTTTTTT
CASGQVNTGELFF
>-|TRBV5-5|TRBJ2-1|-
TGTGCCAGCCTAGGTGACCTAAATTGGGAGTTCTTC
CASLGDLNWEFF
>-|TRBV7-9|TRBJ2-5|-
TGTGCCAGCAGCCCCGACCCCTGGACTCCCTACCAAGAGACCCAGTACTTC
CASSPDPWTPYQETQYF
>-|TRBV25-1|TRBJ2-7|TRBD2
TGTGCCAGCAGTGAGTCCGGGACTAGCGGCTACGAGCAGTACTTC
CASSESGTSGYEQYF
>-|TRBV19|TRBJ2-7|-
TGTGCCAGTAGCGACGGATCCCTCCTAGGCGAGCAGTACTTC
CASSDGSLLGEQYF
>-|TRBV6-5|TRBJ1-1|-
TGTGCCAGCAGTTTCGTCCCAGCGTCCACTGAAGCTTTCTTT
CASSFVPASTEAFF
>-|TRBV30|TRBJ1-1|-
TGTGCCTGGACCCGAGACAGGTACACTGAAGCTTTCTTT
CAWTRDRYTEAFF
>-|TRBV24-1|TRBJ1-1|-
TGTGCCACCACCCCGTGGAGGGCGAACACTGAAGCTTTCTTT
CATTPWRANTEAFF
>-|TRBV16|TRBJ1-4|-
TGTGCCAGCAGCACTACGGGCAGGGGCGATGAAAAACTGTTTTTT
CASSTTGRGDEKLFF
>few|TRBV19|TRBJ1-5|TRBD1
TGTGCCAGTAATGATTTGACAGGGGCTAATCAGCCCCAGCATTTT
CASNDLTGANQPQHF
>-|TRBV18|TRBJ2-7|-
TGTGCCAGCTCAAAAAACCAGGGTGAGCAGTACTTC
CASSKNQGEQYF
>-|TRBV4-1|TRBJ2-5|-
TGCGCCAGCAGCCTAGTGGTAGCGGTCGTCCAAGAGACCCAGTACTTC
CASSLVVAVVQETQYF
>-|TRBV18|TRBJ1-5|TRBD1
TGTGCCAGCTCACCACCGGACAGGGGAGACCAGCCCCAGCATTTT
CASSPPDRGDQPQHF
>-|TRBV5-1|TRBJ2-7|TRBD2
TGCGCCAGCAGCGTGGGACTAGCGGGAGACGAGCAGTACTTC
CASSVGLAGDEQYF
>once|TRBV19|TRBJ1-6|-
TGTGCCAGTTTAGGGGTATTCGGTTCACCCCTCCACTTT
CASLGVFGSPLHF
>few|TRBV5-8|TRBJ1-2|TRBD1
TGTGCCAGCAGCTTGGTACAGGGGGCATATGGCTACACCTTC
CASSLVQGAYGYTF
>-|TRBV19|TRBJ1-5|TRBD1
TGTGCCAGTAGCCAGGGGGCTGATCAGCCCCAGCATTTT
CASSQGADQPQHF
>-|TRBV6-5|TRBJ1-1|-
TGTGCCAGCAAATGGAGGTCTCCGAACACTGAAGCTTTCTTT
CASKWRSPNTEAFF
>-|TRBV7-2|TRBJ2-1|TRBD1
TGTGCCAGCAGCCCGACCGGGACAGGGTATGAGCAGTTCTTC
CASSPTGTGYEQFF
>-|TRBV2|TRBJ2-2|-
TGTGCCAGCAGTGGTCTCCAGATCGGGGAGCTGTTTTTT
CASSGLQIGELFF
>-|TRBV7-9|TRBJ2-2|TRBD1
TGTGCCAGCATTCGCATAGACAGGGCACCCGGGGAGCTGTTTTTT
CASIRIDRAPGELFF
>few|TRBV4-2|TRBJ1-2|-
TGTGCCAGCAGCCAAGAAGTCGCACAGAACTATGGCTACACCTTC
CASSQEVAQNYGYTF
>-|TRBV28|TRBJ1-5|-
TGTGCCAGCAGCCTGGACAGCATCTCTCAGCCCCAGCATTTT
CASSLDSISQPQHF
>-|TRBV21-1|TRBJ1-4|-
TGTGCCAGCAGCAAAGAAGGACAGGGGGCGGATGAAAAACTGTTTTTT
CASSKEGQGADEKLFF
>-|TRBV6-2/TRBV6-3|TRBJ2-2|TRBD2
TGTGCCAGCAGTTACGTTACTAGCGGGGGCTGGGAGCTGTTTTTT
CASSYVTSGGWELFF
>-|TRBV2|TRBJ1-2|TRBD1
TGTGCCAGCAGTGATCAGGGGGTAGGCTATGGCTACACCTTC
CASSDQGVGYGYTF
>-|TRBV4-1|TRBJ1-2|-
TGCGCCAGCAGCCAAGGGGCGGGGGTACGGGCCTACTATGGCTACACCTTC
CASSQGAGVRAYYGYTF
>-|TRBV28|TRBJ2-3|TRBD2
TGTGCCAGCAGTCGCGGGGGAAGCACAGATACGCAGTATTTT
CASSRGGSTDTQYF
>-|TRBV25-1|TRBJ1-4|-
TGTGCCAGCAGTGAATACAGGGATAACGAAAAACTGTTTTTT
CASSEYRDNEKLFF
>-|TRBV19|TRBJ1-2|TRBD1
TGTGCCAGTACCCTGGACAGGGACTATGGCTACACCTTC
CASTLDRDYGYTF
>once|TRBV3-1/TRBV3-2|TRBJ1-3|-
TGTGCCAGCAGTCGTAGTTTGGGAGGGGACACCATATATTTT
CASSRSLGGDTIYF
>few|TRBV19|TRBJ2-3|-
TGTGCCAGTAGTATCGGTGGGGGGACGACAGATACGCAGTATTTT
CASSIGGGTTDTQYF